These T cell receptor beta chains were read from a single sample in a study of cytotoxic CD8 clonotypes in ibrutinib-treated CLL. The assay was immunoSEQ multiplex PCR, and TCRdb's table has in-frame clones only and misses some. The profile covers 30,000 to 40,000 clones, with around 63% appearing a single time and 28% taken by the ten largest. This specimen consisted of PBMCs, obtained before ibrutinib treatment. These receptors were taken from a human donor with chronic lymphocytic leukemia. Each CDR3 is given with its conserved first and last residue. D genes are given only for firm matches. Clone size is stated in some rows and not others, as once, few, many or a class when expanded.

J gene: TRBJ2-7; V gene: TRBV9; D gene: TRBD1; clone size: few; CDR3 DNA: TGTGCCAGCAGCGCCAGACCCGGGACAGACACCTACGAGCAGTACTTC; CDR3 protein: CASSARPGTDTYEQYF
J gene: TRBJ1-2; V gene: TRBV28; D gene: .; clone size: few; CDR3 DNA: TGTGCTGGACGGACGAACTATGGCTACACCTTC; CDR3 protein: CAGRTNYGYTF
J gene: TRBJ2-3; V gene: TRBV5-1; D gene: .; clone size: .; CDR3 DNA: TGCGCCAGCAGCTTGGAGAGGCCTATAGATACGCAGTATTTT; CDR3 protein: CASSLERPIDTQYF
J gene: TRBJ2-6; V gene: TRBV19; D gene: .; clone size: .; CDR3 DNA: TGTGCCAGTCGCCGGGCCGATATCATCTCTGGGGCCAACGTCCTGACTTTC; CDR3 protein: CASRRADIISGANVLTF
J gene: TRBJ2-7; V gene: TRBV18; D gene: .; clone size: .; CDR3 DNA: TGTGCCAGCTCAGAAGACCGACATTTCTACGAGCAGTACTTC; CDR3 protein: CASSEDRHFYEQYF
J gene: TRBJ2-7; V gene: TRBV28; D gene: .; clone size: .; CDR3 DNA: TGTGCCAGCAGTTTGTTGGACAGCTCCTACGAGCAGTACTTC; CDR3 protein: CASSLLDSSYEQYF
J gene: TRBJ1-6; V gene: TRBV4-3; D gene: .; clone size: .; CDR3 DNA: TGCGCCAGCAGCCAAGATCTTGGCACGCTTAATTCACCCCTCCACTTT; CDR3 protein: CASSQDLGTLNSPLHF
J gene: TRBJ2-3; V gene: TRBV30; D gene: .; clone size: .; CDR3 DNA: TGTGCCTGGAGTGTACCTGGGGGCACAGATACGCAGTATTTT; CDR3 protein: CAWSVPGGTDTQYF
J gene: TRBJ2-7; V gene: TRBV28; D gene: .; clone size: .; CDR3 DNA: TGTGCCAGCAGTTTACCAGCGGGTTTCTCCTACGAGCAGTACTTC; CDR3 protein: CASSLPAGFSYEQYF
J gene: TRBJ2-2; V gene: TRBV4-2; D gene: .; clone size: .; CDR3 DNA: TGTGCCAGCAGCCAACAAACAGGGAGTACCGGGGAGCTGTTTTTT; CDR3 protein: CASSQQTGSTGELFF
J gene: TRBJ1-2; V gene: TRBV6-6; D gene: TRBD1; clone size: .; CDR3 DNA: TGTGCCAGCAGACAAGGACAGGGGAACTATGGCTACACCTTC; CDR3 protein: CASRQGQGNYGYTF
J gene: TRBJ2-1; V gene: TRBV6-1; D gene: .; clone size: few; CDR3 DNA: TGTGCCAGCAGTGCAGCGGCCACCTACAATGAGCAGTTCTTC; CDR3 protein: CASSAAATYNEQFF
J gene: TRBJ2-7; V gene: TRBV27; D gene: .; clone size: .; CDR3 DNA: TGTGCCAGCAGAGACCTTCGCTACGAGCAGTACTTC; CDR3 protein: CASRDLRYEQYF
J gene: TRBJ2-2; V gene: TRBV4-3; D gene: TRBD2; clone size: few; CDR3 DNA: TGCGCCAGCAGCCAAGATCGGGCGGGAGGGCCCGGGGAGCTGTTTTTT; CDR3 protein: CASSQDRAGGPGELFF
J gene: TRBJ1-4; V gene: TRBV28; D gene: .; clone size: once; CDR3 DNA: TGTGCCAGCAGCTCGGGGGGCGGTCGGGAAAAACTGTTTTTT; CDR3 protein: CASSSGGGREKLFF
J gene: TRBJ1-2; V gene: TRBV28; D gene: .; clone size: .; CDR3 DNA: TGTGCCAGCAGTCCGACAGACAGGTGGCTATTCTGCACCTTC; CDR3 protein: CASSPTDRWLFCTF
J gene: TRBJ1-5; V gene: TRBV7-9; D gene: TRBD1; clone size: .; CDR3 DNA: TGTGCCAGCAGCTCGGACAGGGCTGAAAGCAATCAGCCCCAGCATTTT; CDR3 protein: CASSSDRAESNQPQHF
J gene: TRBJ2-2; V gene: TRBV9; D gene: .; clone size: .; CDR3 DNA: TGTGCCAGCAGCCGGACTAACACCGGGGAGCTGTTTTTT; CDR3 protein: CASSRTNTGELFF
J gene: TRBJ1-4; V gene: TRBV2; D gene: .; clone size: .; CDR3 DNA: TGTGCCAGCAGTTCAAATGAAAAACTGTTTTTT; CDR3 protein: CASSSNEKLFF
J gene: TRBJ1-5; V gene: TRBV21-1; D gene: .; clone size: .; CDR3 DNA: TGTGCCAGCAGCGACAGGGGGGGGCAGCCCCAGCATTTT; CDR3 protein: CASSDRGGQPQHF
J gene: TRBJ2-7; V gene: TRBV6-5; D gene: TRBD2; clone size: .; CDR3 DNA: TGTGCCAGCAGCTGGAGTCAGGGAGGGATCTACGAGCAGTACTTC; CDR3 protein: CASSWSQGGIYEQYF
J gene: TRBJ1-1; V gene: TRBV20-1; D gene: .; clone size: .; CDR3 DNA: TGCAGTGCGGTAAAGGGGGAGACGGCTTTCTTT; CDR3 protein: CSAVKGETAFF
J gene: TRBJ1-4; V gene: TRBV4-3; D gene: .; clone size: .; CDR3 DNA: TGCGCCAGCAGCCCAGAAGGTGTAGGGGAAAAACTGTTTTTT; CDR3 protein: CASSPEGVGEKLFF
J gene: TRBJ2-5; V gene: TRBV10-3; D gene: TRBD2; clone size: .; CDR3 DNA: TGTGCCATCAGTGCCCTAGCGGCACAAGAGACCCAGTACTTC; CDR3 protein: CAISALAAQETQYF
J gene: TRBJ2-2; V gene: TRBV28; D gene: .; clone size: once; CDR3 DNA: TGTGCCAGCAGTTTCACCGGGGGCGGGGAGCTGTTTTTT; CDR3 protein: CASSFTGGGELFF
J gene: TRBJ2-1; V gene: TRBV7-3; D gene: .; clone size: .; CDR3 DNA: TGTGCCAGCAGCTTAAGGCCACTTGGTACCCGCGGTTATGAGCAGTTCTTC; CDR3 protein: CASSLRPLGTRGYEQFF
J gene: TRBJ1-2; V gene: TRBV28; D gene: .; clone size: few; CDR3 DNA: TGTGCCAGCAGGAGAGACCTATATGGCTACACCTTC; CDR3 protein: CASRRDLYGYTF